This T cell receptor beta chain came from a study of blood T cell repertoires in COVID-19. Profiling relied on immunoSEQ multiplex PCR, and the TCRdb table lists in-frame clones only, not all of them. The sample records 65,000 to 70,000 clones, more than 75% being singletons. The source is a middle-aged man with COVID-19, enrolled during active disease. Sequenced sample: peripheral blood.

For the CDR3, the DNA is TGCGCCAGCAGCTTGGCCGCTAGCGGGGGGTTAGGGGACTACAATGAGCAGTTCTTC. Translating gives CASSLAASGGLGDYNEQFF. The chain combines TRBV5-1 with TRBJ2-1; 11 bases match TRBD2. With 0 bases clipped from V and 3 bases from J, the junction kept 11 bases outside the gene matches. Germline lookup yields CDR1 SGHRS and CDR2 YFSETQ. The CDR3 has 19 amino acids.